This T cell receptor (beta chain) was obtained from a study of shared clonotypes between healthy human individuals. Study findings and constraints: The sole specimen, blood, was sampled, and tissue repertoires likely differ. Larger richness was generally estimated for naive than memory subsets.

With regard to this clone: What it binds is unknown.

This table comes from immunoSEQ multiplex PCR, and its TCRdb copy is limited to in-frame clones, with some not included. The table includes approximately 1.9 million clones, around 93% detected once. Naive CD8 cells, CD45RO-negative and positively selected for CCR7, excluded terminally differentiated effector memory CD45RA+ cells. The CDR3 consists of 14 residues. V was cut by 5 bases and J by 2 bases, with 13 bases left in between. The germline CDR1 and CDR2 sequences are MNHEY and SMNVEV (reference sequence). The chain recombines TRBV27 with TRBJ2-7; unclear D gene. The sequenced sample consisted of naive CD8+ T cells from PBMCs. The clonotype comes from a man aged 18 to 30 in good health. Some clones in this sample may be carry-over from other donors' samples. The CDR3 nucleotides read TGTGCCAGCAGTCCCCAGTGGTTCACCTACGAGCAGTACTTC. Its protein product is CASSPQWFTYEQYF.